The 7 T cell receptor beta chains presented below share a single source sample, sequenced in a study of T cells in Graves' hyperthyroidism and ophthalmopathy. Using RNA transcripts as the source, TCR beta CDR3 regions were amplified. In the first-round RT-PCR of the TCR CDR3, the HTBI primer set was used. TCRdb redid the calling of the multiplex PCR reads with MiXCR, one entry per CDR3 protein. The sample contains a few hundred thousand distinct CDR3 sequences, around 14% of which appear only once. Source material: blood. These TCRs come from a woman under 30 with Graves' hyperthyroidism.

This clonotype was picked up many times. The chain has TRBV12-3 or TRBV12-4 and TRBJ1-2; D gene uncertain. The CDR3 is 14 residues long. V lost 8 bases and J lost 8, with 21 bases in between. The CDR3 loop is CASALGRGWVGYTF. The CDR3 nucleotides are TGTGCCAGCGCATTGGGCCGGGGATGGGTGGGCTACACCTTC.

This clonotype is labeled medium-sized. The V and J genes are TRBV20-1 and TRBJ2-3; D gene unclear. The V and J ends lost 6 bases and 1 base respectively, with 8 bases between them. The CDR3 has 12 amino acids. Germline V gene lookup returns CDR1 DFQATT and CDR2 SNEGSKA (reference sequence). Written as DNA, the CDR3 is TGCAGTGCACGACCGGGCACAGATACGCAGTATTTT. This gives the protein CSARPGTDTQYF.

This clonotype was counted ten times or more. The CDR3 loop is CASTRQGLNQPQHF. As DNA, the CDR3 is TGTGCCAGCACTCGACAGGGTTTGAATCAGCCCCAGCATTTT. The V and J genes are TRBV12-3 or TRBV12-4 and TRBJ1-5; 7 bases align to TRBD1. V gave up 7 bases and J gave up 4 bases; unmatched junction bases: 7. The CDR3 contains 14 residues.

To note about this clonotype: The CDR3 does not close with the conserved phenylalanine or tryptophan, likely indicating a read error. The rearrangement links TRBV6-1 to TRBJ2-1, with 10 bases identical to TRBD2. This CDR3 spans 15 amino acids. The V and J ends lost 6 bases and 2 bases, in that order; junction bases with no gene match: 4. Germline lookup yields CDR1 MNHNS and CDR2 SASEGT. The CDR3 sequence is CASSWTSGPYNEQFS. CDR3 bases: TGTGCCAGCAGCTGGACTAGCGGCCCCTACAATGAGCAGTTCTCC.

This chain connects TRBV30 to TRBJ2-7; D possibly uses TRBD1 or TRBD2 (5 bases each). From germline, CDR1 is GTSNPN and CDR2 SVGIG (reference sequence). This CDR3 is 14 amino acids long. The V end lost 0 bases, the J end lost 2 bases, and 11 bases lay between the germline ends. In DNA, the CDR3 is TGTGCCTGGAGTGTAGGCAGGGACCCCTACGAGCAGTACTTC. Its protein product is CAWSVGRDPYEQYF.

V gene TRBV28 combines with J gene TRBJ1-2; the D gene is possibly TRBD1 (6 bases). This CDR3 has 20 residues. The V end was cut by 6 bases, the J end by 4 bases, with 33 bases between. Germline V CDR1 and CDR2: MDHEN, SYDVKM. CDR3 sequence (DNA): TGTGCCAGCAGCCTATTTAGTACAGGGCTTGTCGACGAAAGACTCTATGGCTACACCTTC. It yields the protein CASSLFSTGLVDERLYGYTF.

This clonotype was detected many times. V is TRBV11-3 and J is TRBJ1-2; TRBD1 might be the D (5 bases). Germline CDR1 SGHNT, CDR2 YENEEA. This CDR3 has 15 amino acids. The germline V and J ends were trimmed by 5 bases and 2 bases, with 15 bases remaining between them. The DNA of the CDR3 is TGTGCCAGCAGCCCCAGACAGAGGGGAAACTATGGCTACACCTTC. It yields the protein CASSPRQRGNYGYTF. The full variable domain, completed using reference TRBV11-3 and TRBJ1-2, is EAGVVQSPRYKIIEKKQPVAFWCNPISGHNTLYWYLQNLGQGPELLIRYENEEAVDDSQLPKDRFSAERLKGVDSTLKIQPAELGDSAVYLCASSPRQRGNYGYTFGSGTRLTVV.